The T cell receptor beta chain described here comes from a study of cytomegalovirus exposure and HLA in healthy donors (dated by TCRdb to the late 2010s). Turning to the overall study: An earlier analysis of roughly 630 of the donors reported 276 Gb of sequence data and around 110 million unique TCR beta sequences from roughly 200 million T cells. The later analysis used no new phenotypic data to find candidate immune exposures, relying instead on TCR beta sequences and their occurrence across donors. Donor age, sex, ethnicity and CMV serostatus were compiled together with the repertoire data. To decide whether each TCR beta V gene segment behaved as functional or pseudogenic, an earlier analysis of some 570 of the donors relied on high-throughput TCR beta sequencing. To study patterns of TCR occurrence, a later analysis re-analyzed previously published TCR beta repertoires from more than 550 donors and added high-resolution HLA genotyping. Every repertoire in the discovery cohort had been generated on one and the same sequencing platform. About 5 DR-DQ haplotypes were handled as single units for association and clustering, since linkage in the cohort was strong. The study aimed to test whether signatures of past pathogen exposure could be identified by cataloging public T cell receptors. High-throughput TCR immunosequencing, statistical association of individual TCRs with disease status, and machine learning were combined to predict cytomegalovirus infection status. The number of typed donors differed by locus: about 620-630 for A, B, C, DRB1 and DQB1; approximately 520 for DQA1; some 590 for DPA1; and some 430 for DPB1. On average, around 240,000 unique TCR beta nucleotide sequences were sequenced per donor among a few hundred genotyped donors of the cohort, with roughly 18% of those sequences being non-productive. The study used immunosequencing to profile the T cell repertoires of under 700 subjects and linked those repertoires to cytomegalovirus serostatus. In a later genetic analysis, genome-wide SNP genotypes for about 55% of the roughly 670 donors were used, and that subset was treated as a discovery cohort. The genetic ancestry cluster associated with self-reported Caucasian donors included approximately 85% of the roughly 360 genotyped donors. Both class I and class II loci were covered by HLA typing, at four-digit resolution. In addition to the first cohort of several hundred subjects, a separate validation cohort of under 150 different subjects was used. An early release covering roughly 640 HLA-typed donors comprised approximately 290 gigabases of sequencing data and about 90 million unique TCR sequences.

The receptor library was made with the immunoSEQ multiplex PCR assay. For the multiplex PCR, a mixture combining 60 forward primers for TCR Vbeta segments and 13 reverse primers for TCR Jbeta segments was used. Amplification of the CDR3 region of rearranged TCR beta genes was performed with a multiplex PCR assay on genomic DNA. The Illumina HiSeq System was used to sequence the amplified TCR beta libraries as 87-base-pair reads. Concerning the study's data processing: In a later analysis, tens of millions of unique TCR beta chains were counted across the 500 to 850 repertoires, and roughly 9.9 million of these chains were shared by at least two donors. Raw reads were error-corrected and collapsed into unique sequences by a nearest-neighbor algorithm in which closely related sequences were merged to remove PCR and sequencing errors. To assign V, D and J gene segments, CDR3 sequences were aligned to IMGT reference sequences. For a sequence to be retained, a match of at least six nucleotides was required to both a V gene segment and a J gene segment. A rearrangement counted as productive if the CDR3 had no stop codons and remained in frame with V and J, and every other rearrangement counted as non-productive. CDR3 was defined by IMGT convention, running from the second conserved V-encoded cysteine to the conserved J-encoded phenylalanine. Sequences without an unambiguous match to a single V gene segment were excluded from the earlier analysis of about 640 of the donors. An earlier analysis of a few hundred of the donors called V segments functional above 56.7% productive rearrangements and segregating when the between-donor standard deviation exceeded 5%. A statistical classification framework was built to diagnose cytomegalovirus status from the catalog of TCR beta chain sequences. A later analysis assigned V and J genes by comparing TCR nucleotide sequences with IMGT/GENE-DB human TR gene sequences. Using the TCRdist pipeline, a later analysis assigned CDR3 sequences along with most-parsimonious VDJ recombination scenarios. In a later analysis, each TCR beta chain was defined by its CDR3 amino acid sequence together with its V-gene family, and reads lacking a unique V-gene family were excluded. A later analysis removed several hundred highly shared, low-generation-probability nucleotide sequences to deal with suspected cross-contamination and a sequencing artifact. In a later analysis, a clonal expansion index for each public chain was calculated from normalized within-repertoire ranks of inferred template counts. In a later analysis, generation probabilities were computed using a VDJ recombination model fitted to out-of-frame rearrangements, and the results were checked against IGoR. A later analysis scored TCR-TCR, TCR-HLA and TCR-CMV co-occurrence with hypergeometric tests, applying a repertoire-size bias correction to TCR pairs. To estimate false discovery rates, a later analysis permuted the HLA or CMV assignments 20 times. In a later analysis, co-occurring TCRs were grouped using DBSCAN, and TCRdist sequence similarity was added for clustering within HLA-allele-positive subsets. Repertoires with fewer than 30,000 or more than 120,000 public chains were left out of co-occurrence clustering, as were a handful of repertoires with anomalous nucleotide sharing. TCRdb provides this immuneACCESS table in a form limited to in-frame rearrangements. Some clones are lacking; in checked studies, under half of them reflect an unresolved V gene, and why the rest are absent is not known. V, J and clone size were drawn from that table, and D and trimming were deduced from the DNA. For this sample the table gives some 86,000 clones, of which about 66% were detected only once. Of the sample, about 2.1% is held by the ten largest clones.

As concerns this clone: What antigen it recognizes has not been identified. No much larger clonotype is one base removed from it; base qualities were not supplied.

The study at large found these results: CMV serostatus was the only immune exposure information available for the cohort. In a later analysis, HLA-associated TCR beta chains showed more clonal expansion and lower generation probabilities than non-associated chains that were equally common. HLA typing was unavailable for some donors at each locus, so association tests used only the typed subset. Only TCR beta chains were sequenced in this cohort, and the absence of alpha or paired-chain data limited detectable features. A few of the identified cytomegalovirus-associated TCR beta chains were confirmed in vitro to be specific for cytomegalovirus antigens. Roughly uniform sequencing depth across donors was assumed in presence/absence analyses, although this assumption may not hold. The authors suggested that the approach could potentially be generalized to other disease states and immunological phenotypes. A later analysis reported that several top co-occurrence clusters appeared linked to parvovirus B19, influenza, CMV and Epstein-Barr virus. Linkage disequilibrium might explain the correlated functional status among segregating V segments, but an unknown experimental factor could not be excluded. The earlier analysis of a few hundred of the donors excluded approximately 17 rarely observed V segments, including chromosome 9 orphons, because counts were too low. Because the 87-base-pair reads could not distinguish some IMGT-functional V segments, including TRBV6-2 and TRBV6-3, those segments were excluded. While some public TCRs were present in many individuals, most TCR sequences turned up only very rarely across donors. In a later analysis, some 18,000 TCR beta sequences were associated with specific HLA alleles at a false discovery rate of 0.05. A further reported finding was that TCR beta sequences accurately predicted the HLA-A and HLA-B alleles for most subjects in the first cohort. Most CMV-associated TCR beta chains appeared to be HLA-restricted in a later analysis, and the HLA associations seemed to be driven largely by CMV exposure. A later genetic analysis associated a missense DCLRE1C variant with V-gene and J-gene trimming of TCR beta chains, and an independent cohort replicated the association. Broadly in line with IMGT annotations, most TCR beta V segments showed up in productive rearrangements about 87% or about 30% of the time in an earlier analysis of several hundred of the donors. According to a later genetic analysis, donors in an Asian-associated ancestry cluster had fewer N-insertions in productive TCRs than the roughly 670-donor mean. Assigning TCR associations to individual alleles was difficult when HLA alleles, especially DR and DQ, strongly co-occurred. The sequencing pipeline was judged likely to have produced a cluster of highly shared sequence variants as a technical artifact. In a later analysis, TCR association rates were found to vary across HLA loci, with the most associated TCRs seen for DRB1 alleles and the fewest for HLA-C alleles. A total of fewer than 200 TCR beta chains were listed by the study as associated with cytomegalovirus. Cytomegalovirus status was reported to be diagnosed by the classifier with high specificity and sensitivity in both the original and validation cohorts.

The cohort comprised 550 to 700 healthy bone marrow donors. At the time of sampling, every cohort member was nominally healthy, though immune exposures that went unrecorded were likely present. The donor was CMV seronegative and belonged to the group of roughly 330 seronegative cohort members. A peripheral blood sample was provided by each donor, and peripheral blood mononuclear cells were used for TCR beta sequencing. Genomic DNA extraction from the blood cell samples was performed with the Qiagen DNeasy Blood Extraction Kit. The junction carries 9 bases between V and J, which are trimmed by 0 bases and 4 bases respectively. From the germline V gene (reference sequence), CDR1 is GTSNPN and CDR2 is SVGIG. Including cysteine and phenylalanine, the CDR3 has 13 amino acids. The kept DNA is CDR3 alone, 39 bases in frame from the first base.

The sequence derives from a man aged 30-40 years in good health and CMV-seronegative. The sequence is built from TRBV30 and TRBJ1-1; the D gene is unclear. Sequencing was done on a sample of PBMCs. The DNA sequence reads TGTGCCTGGAGTGTATATAGTGGCACTGAAGCTTTCTTT. It specifies CAWSVYSGTEAFF.